This TCR beta chain was identified during a study of blood T cell repertoires in COVID-19. The sample holds one count of this clone. Germline values: CDR1 KGHDR, CDR2 SFDVKD. V lost 5 bases and J lost 2; bases outside the gene matches: 13. The CDR3 runs to 18 residues. Source study methods: Reference gene primer amplification yielded estimated nucleated cell counts. TCRdb's copy holds only in-frame clones and misses some; the assay was immunoSEQ multiplex PCR. V and J calls and clone size are given by that table; D and trimming were obtained from the DNA. This sample yields about 170,000 clones, of which approximately 91% are seen a single time; around 5% belongs to the top ten.

The sequenced sample consisted of peripheral blood. The chain uses TRBV24-1 and TRBJ2-3; TRBD1 agrees at 9 bases. This sequence originates from a man younger than 35 with COVID-19, enrolled during active disease. The CDR3, as DNA: TGTGCCACCAGTGGTCCTGTGGGAGGGACAGGGACCACAGATACGCAGTATTTT. Protein product: CATSGPVGGTGTTDTQYF.